This T cell receptor beta chain stems from a study of T-cell reconstitution after alpha-beta-depleted transplantation in children. This clonotype was detected many times. What it recognizes is unknown. The authors prepared the TCRbeta library with unique molecular identifiers. TCRdb re-called the PCR reads with MiXCR, one entry per CDR3 protein. Among more than 200,000 distinct CDR3 sequences listed, about 8.4% were seen once. Broader study findings: Counts and diversity of T cells one year after transplant came mostly from newly produced T cells. Expanded clones from the graft, numbering several hundred, reportedly supplied alpha-beta T cells about two months after transplant. Elevated TCRbeta diversity at day 60 was traced, in some patients, to surviving recipient T cells and thymic progenitors.

The CDR3 covers 16 residues. The germline V gene has CDR1 SGHRS and CDR2 YFSETQ. J gave up 6 bases and V 0 bases, and 4 bases lay outside the gene matches. V usage is TRBV5-1 and J usage is TRBJ2-5, with 14 bases matching TRBD2. This specimen was PBMCs, mostly from graft donor cells, taken 360 days after TCRalphabeta/CD19-depleted stem cell transplant. The receptor was derived from a male patient between 2 and 10 years old who had a stem cell transplant for acute myeloid leukemia, so the T cells may come from the graft donor. CDR3 region: CASSLGWTSGGKTQYF. The CDR3 DNA reads TGCGCCAGCAGCTTGGGGTGGACTAGCGGGGGGAAGACCCAGTACTTC. The variable domain in full, completed from reference TRBV5-1 and TRBJ2-5, reads KAGVTQTPRYLIKTRGQQVTLSCSPISGHRSVSWYQQTPGQGLQFLFEYFSETQRNKGNFPGRFSGRQFSNSRSEMNVSTLELGDSALYLCASSLGWTSGGKTQYFGPGTRLLVL.